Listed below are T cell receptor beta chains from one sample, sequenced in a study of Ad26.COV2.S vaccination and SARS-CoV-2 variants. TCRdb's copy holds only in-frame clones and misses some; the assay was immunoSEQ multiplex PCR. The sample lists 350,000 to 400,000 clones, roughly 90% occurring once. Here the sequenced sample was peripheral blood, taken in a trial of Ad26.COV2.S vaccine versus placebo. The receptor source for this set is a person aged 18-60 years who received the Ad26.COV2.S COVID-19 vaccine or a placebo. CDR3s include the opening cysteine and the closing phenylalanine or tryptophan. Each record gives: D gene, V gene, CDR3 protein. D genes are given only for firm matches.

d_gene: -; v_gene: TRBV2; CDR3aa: CASRARVLVYEQYF
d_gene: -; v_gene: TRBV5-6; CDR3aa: CASSFLIETTPYGYTF
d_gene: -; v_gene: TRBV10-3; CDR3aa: CAISDGHGQETQYF
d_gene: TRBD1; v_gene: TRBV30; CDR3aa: CAWYWGTGGANVLTF
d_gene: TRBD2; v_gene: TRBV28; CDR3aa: CASSLYSSGDTDTQYF
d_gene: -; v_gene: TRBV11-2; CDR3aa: CASSLGQPNQPQHF
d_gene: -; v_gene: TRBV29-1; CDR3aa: CSVDDILGETQYF
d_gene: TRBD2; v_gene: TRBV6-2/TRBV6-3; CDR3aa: CASTPQREGRKESNTGELFF
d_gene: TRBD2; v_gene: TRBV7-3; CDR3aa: CASSRTSANTGELFF
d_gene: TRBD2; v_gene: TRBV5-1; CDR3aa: CASSTPKSGRAYNEQFF
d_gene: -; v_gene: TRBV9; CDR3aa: CASSVDSVSGNTIYF
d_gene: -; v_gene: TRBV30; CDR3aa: CAWRVLDTEAFF
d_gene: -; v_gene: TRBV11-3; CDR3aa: CASSSQETQYF
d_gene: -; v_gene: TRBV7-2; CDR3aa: CASSSGLNNQPQHF
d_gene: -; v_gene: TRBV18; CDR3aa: CASSPWGTDTQYF
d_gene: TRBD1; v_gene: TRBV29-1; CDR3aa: CSVEERGPYRDREYEQYF
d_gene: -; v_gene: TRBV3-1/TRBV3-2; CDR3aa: CASSRYPPLLHGGGGTDTQYF
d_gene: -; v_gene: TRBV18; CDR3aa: CASSPDETQYF
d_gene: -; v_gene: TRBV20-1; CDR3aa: CSASAPSTDTQYF
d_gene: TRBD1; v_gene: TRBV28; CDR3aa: CASSPGRDRKETQYF
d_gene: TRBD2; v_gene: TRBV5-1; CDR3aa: CASSSQLAENRDTQYF
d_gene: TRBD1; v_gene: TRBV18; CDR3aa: CASSPDRGKVKHF
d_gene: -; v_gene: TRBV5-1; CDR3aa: CASSLTGPNSYNSPLHF
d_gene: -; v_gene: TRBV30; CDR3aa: CAWKGVREQFF
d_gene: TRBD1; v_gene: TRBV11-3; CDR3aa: CASSDLRTGNFYGYTF
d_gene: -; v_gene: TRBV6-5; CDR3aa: CATGRETGSSYEQYF
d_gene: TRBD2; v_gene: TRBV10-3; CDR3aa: CAGTSGSERNNEQFF
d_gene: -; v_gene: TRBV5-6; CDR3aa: CASNARGVEAFF
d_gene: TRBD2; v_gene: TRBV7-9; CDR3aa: CASSWTSGRNNEQFF
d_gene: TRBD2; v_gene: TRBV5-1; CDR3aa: CASSELSGTSGYEQYF
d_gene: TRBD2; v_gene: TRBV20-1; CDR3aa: CSASSPGLADEQYF
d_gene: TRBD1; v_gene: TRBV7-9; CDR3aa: CASSASPGTVGSYEQYF
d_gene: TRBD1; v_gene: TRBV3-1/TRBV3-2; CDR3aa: CASSPGTGDYGYTF
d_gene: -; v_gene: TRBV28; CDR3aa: CASSLPTAPDGYTF
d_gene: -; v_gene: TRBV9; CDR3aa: CASSVGTLGSDEQFF
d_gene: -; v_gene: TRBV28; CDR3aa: CASSLGRQETQYF
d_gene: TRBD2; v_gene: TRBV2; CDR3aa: CASIPGLGTHGDEQYF
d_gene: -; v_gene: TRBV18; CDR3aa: CASSPWEEGAQEQYF
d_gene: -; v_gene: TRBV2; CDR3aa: CASSDPRTNTEAFF
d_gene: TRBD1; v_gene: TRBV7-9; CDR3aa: CASSSPQGGGDGYTF
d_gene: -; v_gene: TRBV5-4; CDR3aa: CASSLEHQYQETQYF
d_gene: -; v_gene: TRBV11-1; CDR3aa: CASSGTRGAGSEQYF
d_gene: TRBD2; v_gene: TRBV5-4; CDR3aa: CATSGGRADEQFF
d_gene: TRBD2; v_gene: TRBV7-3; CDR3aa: CASSLRTSGNTGELFF
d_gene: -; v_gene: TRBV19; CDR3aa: CATQQWGTPKNIQYF
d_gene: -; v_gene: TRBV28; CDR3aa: CASTGYSNQPQHF
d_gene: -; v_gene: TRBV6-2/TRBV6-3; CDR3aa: CASSLSGGSSYNEQFF
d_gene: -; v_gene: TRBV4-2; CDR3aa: CASSQAPAGLGQPQHF
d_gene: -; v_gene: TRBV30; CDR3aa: CAWSAEETQYF
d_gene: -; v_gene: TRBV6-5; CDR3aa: CASSYSMDLNEQFF